A single sample is the source of the 12 T cell receptor beta chains below, sequenced in a study of identifying expanded T cells in peripheral blood. Profiling relied on immunoSEQ multiplex PCR, and the TCRdb table lists in-frame clones only, not all of them. The profile shows 83,000 or so clones, roughly 90% of them singletons. The material sequenced was blood. Receptor source: a person aged 18 to 75 in good health.

V is TRBV4-1 and J is TRBJ1-2; a possible D gene is TRBD1 (5 bases). The CDR3 covers 14 residues. Germline-derived CDR1 and CDR2 are MGHRA and YSYEKL. Between the trimmed V and J ends, which lost 0 bases and 8 bases, there was a span of 13 bases. CDR3: CASSQDGTEVGYTF. The CDR3 region has the DNA TGCGCCAGCAGCCAAGACGGGACTGAAGTCGGCTACACCTTC.

The chain uses TRBV28 and TRBJ2-2; 8 bases are shared with TRBD1. The J segment lost 6 bases and the V segment lost 4 bases, leaving 7 bases of the junction unmatched. The CDR3 totals 15 residues. CDR1 and CDR2 from the germline V gene are MDHEN and SYDVKM. The CDR3 here is CASSSGQGRSGELFF. The CDR3 nucleotides read TGTGCCAGCAGTTCCGGACAGGGAAGGTCCGGGGAGCTGTTTTTT.

The rearrangement joins TRBV5-1 to TRBJ2-7, with 7 bases identical to TRBD1. This CDR3 is 15 amino acids long. The germline CDR1 and CDR2 sequences are SGHRS and YFSETQ. The ends lost 2 bases at V and 0 bases at J; junction bases unmatched: 5. DNA for the CDR3: TGCGCCAGCAGCTTTCTGGGACAGAACTCCTACGAGCAGTACTTC. It specifies CASSFLGQNSYEQYF. Full variable domain (remainder filled in from reference TRBV5-1 and TRBJ2-7): KAGVTQTPRYLIKTRGQQVTLSCSPISGHRSVSWYQQTPGQGLQFLFEYFSETQRNKGNFPGRFSGRQFSNSRSEMNVSTLELGDSALYLCASSFLGQNSYEQYFGPGTRLTVT.

This rearrangement joins TRBV7-3 to TRBJ2-1; 10 nucleotides line up with TRBD2. This CDR3 has 16 residues. V lost 5 bases, J lost 2 bases, and 6 bases stayed unmatched. Germline V lookup: CDR1 SGHTA, CDR2 FQGTGA. CDR3 coding DNA: TGTGCCAGCAGCCATAAGGGACTAGCGACCTACAATGAGCAGTTCTTC. Its protein product is CASSHKGLATYNEQFF. Complete variable domain (other parts from reference TRBV7-3 and TRBJ2-1): GAGVSQTPSNKVTEKGKYVELRCDPISGHTALYWYRQSLGQGPEFLIYFQGTGAADDSGLPNDRFFAVRPEGSVSTLKIQRTERGDSAVYLCASSHKGLATYNEQFFGPGTRLTVL.

V usage is TRBV5-1 and J usage is TRBJ1-1, with 7 nucleotides matching TRBD1. The CDR3 length is 14 residues. Looked up from germline, CDR1 is SGHRS and CDR2 is YFSETQ. The V gene end was trimmed by 3 bases and the J gene end by 3 bases; junction bases not matched to a gene: 5. The CDR3, as DNA: TGCGCCAGCAGCTGGACAGGAGGGGACACTGAAGCTTTCTTT. Translating it yields CASSWTGGDTEAFF.

V gene TRBV30 combines with J gene TRBJ2-7, with 8 positions matching TRBD1. J lost 1 base, V lost 4 bases, and 3 bases had no gene match. This CDR3 has 13 residues. Germline V gene lookup returns CDR1 GTSNPN and CDR2 SVGIG (reference sequence). DNA for the CDR3: TGTGCCTGGACAGGGGGCAATTCCTACGAGCAGTACTTC. Protein product: CAWTGGNSYEQYF.

V is TRBV2 and J is TRBJ2-7; TRBD1 matches at 9 bases. With 4 bases clipped from V and 3 bases from J, the junction kept 7 bases outside the gene matches. The CDR3 length is 15 residues. CDR1 is SNHLY, CDR2 FYNNEI, per germline. CDR3 in DNA: TGTGCCAGCAGTGCCATGGGACAGGGAATCTACGAGCAGTACTTC. Translating it yields CASSAMGQGIYEQYF. The entire variable domain, with the rest obtained from reference TRBV2 and TRBJ2-7, is as follows: EPEVTQTPSHQVTQMGQEVILRCVPISNHLYFYWYRQILGQKVEFLVSFYNNEISEKSEIFDDQFSVERPDGSNFTLKIRSTKLEDSAMYFCASSAMGQGIYEQYFGPGTRLTVT.

The chain recombines TRBV27 with TRBJ2-2; D remains ambiguous. Trimming cost V 8 bases and J 4 bases, with 8 bases left between them. This CDR3 is built from 12 residues. Germline V lookup: CDR1 MNHEY, CDR2 SMNVEV (reference sequence). The CDR3: CASFRGTGELFF. The CDR3 DNA reads as TGTGCCAGCTTTCGAGGCACCGGGGAGCTGTTTTTT.

J is TRBJ1-4 and V is TRBV5-1, with D perhaps TRBD1 (5 bases). The CDR3 has 14 residues. Trimming took 4 bases from V and 0 from J, leaving 7 bases between them. Per the germline V gene, CDR1 is SGHRS and CDR2 is YFSETQ. CDR3 sequence reads: CASSQGATNEKLFF. In DNA form, the CDR3 reads TGCGCCAGCAGCCAGGGCGCAACTAATGAAAAACTGTTTTTT.

The rearrangement joins TRBV7-2 to TRBJ2-7; 7 nucleotides line up with TRBD2. The V gene's germline CDR1 is SGHTA and CDR2 FQGNSA. CDR3 size: 14 residues. V was pared by 11 bases and J by 5 bases, with 15 bases of the junction left unmatched. CDR3 DNA sequence: TGTGCCGCGAGCCCCCGGACTAGTCCGCACGAGCAGTACTTC. Translation gives CAASPRTSPHEQYF. Full variable domain (missing parts from reference TRBV7-2 and TRBJ2-7): GAGVSQSPSNKVTEKGKDVELRCDPISGHTALYWYRQSLGQGLEFLIYFQGNSAPDKSGLPSDRFSAERTGGSVSTLTIQRTQQEDSAVYLCAASPRTSPHEQYFGPGTRLTVT.

The chain is built from TRBV27 and TRBJ2-4, with TRBD2 matching 7 bases. With 3 bases clipped from V and 0 bases from J, the junction kept 2 bases outside the gene matches. Germline CDR1 MNHEY, CDR2 SMNVEV (reference sequence). This CDR3 has 15 residues. CDR3 DNA: TGTGCCAGCAGTTTGTGGGGGGGAGCCAAAAACATTCAGTACTTC. Its translation: CASSLWGGAKNIQYF.

The genes are TRBV5-1 and TRBJ2-7, with a possible D match to TRBD2 (6 bases). The germline V and J ends were trimmed by 0 bases and 3 bases, with 10 bases remaining between them. The CDR3 is 14 residues long. The V gene's germline CDR1 is SGHRS and CDR2 YFSETQ. The CDR3 DNA reads TGCGCCAGCAGCTTGGAGGTGGGGGGCTACGAGCAGTACTTC. Translated, it gives CASSLEVGGYEQYF.